The 18 T cell receptor beta chains below all came from one sample that was sequenced in a study of blood T cell repertoires in COVID-19. The assay was immunoSEQ multiplex PCR, and TCRdb's table has in-frame clones only and misses some. The sample yields some 120,000 clones, approximately 89% seen once. The sample comprised peripheral blood. The receptors were sampled from a man aged 35-49 years with acute or convalescent COVID-19.

The rearrangement links TRBV3-1 (or the pseudogene TRBV3-2) to TRBJ2-7; 7 positions agree with TRBD1. Germline V gene data show CDR1 as LGHDT and CDR2 as YNNKEL (reference sequence). The CDR3 contains 16 residues. V dropped 3 bases and J dropped 2; count of bases not matched to a gene: 10. DNA of the CDR3: TGTGCCAGCAGCCACCTATTACCCACAGGGGCCTACGAGCAGTACTTC. It encodes CASSHLLPTGAYEQYF.

This clone appeared a single time. The CDR3 region is CASSPKQDSYEQYF. The DNA for the CDR3 is TGTGCCAGCTCACCCAAACAGGATTCCTACGAGCAGTACTTC. The chain joins TRBV18 to TRBJ2-7; the D gene is possibly TRBD1 (5 bases). Trimming removed 3 bases from V and 1 base from J, with 10 bases in between. Germline CDR1 is KGHSH and CDR2 is LQKENI. The CDR3 covers 14 residues.

V and J are TRBV27 and TRBJ2-1; 7 bases agree with TRBD2. Per germline, CDR1 MNHEY and CDR2 SMNVEV (reference sequence). Trimming took 7 bases from V and 4 from J; bases not matched to a gene: 13. The CDR3 runs to 16 residues. The chain's CDR3 is CASTGGGGPPYNEQFF. The DNA for the CDR3 is TGTGCCAGCACCGGTGGGGGAGGGCCCCCGTACAATGAGCAGTTCTTC.

The genes are TRBV3-1 (or the pseudogene TRBV3-2) and TRBJ2-7; TRBD2 is a possible D gene (5 bases). The CDR3 loop spans 16 amino acids. The germline CDR1 and CDR2 sequences are LGHDT and YNNKEL (reference sequence). V was cut by 4 bases and J by 9 bases, with 25 bases left in between. This CDR3 is CASSPSPSAGSGRQYF. The CDR3 DNA is TGTGCCAGCAGCCCCAGCCCTTCCGCGGGCTCTGGCAGGCAGTACTTC.

The CDR3 DNA reads TGCGCCAGCTCGAGACAGGAGAACACTGAAGCTTTCTTT. Protein product: CASSRQENTEAFF. The rearrangement uses TRBV5-1 and TRBJ1-1; a possible D gene is TRBD1 (6 bases). V was cut by 7 bases and J by 1 base, with 11 bases left in between. The CDR3 consists of 13 residues. The germline CDR1 and CDR2 sequences are SGHRS and YFSETQ.

J is TRBJ2-4 and V is TRBV5-6; D is unclear. The V and J ends lost 1 base and 1 base respectively, with 12 bases between them. The CDR3 covers 16 residues. CDR1 is SGHDT, CDR2 YYEEEE, per germline. The CDR3 nucleotides read TGTGCCAGCAGCTTGATTTGGAGAGAGGCCAAAAACATTCAGTACTTC. It encodes CASSLIWREAKNIQYF. Drawing the rest from reference TRBV5-6 and TRBJ2-4, the complete variable domain is DAGVTQSPTHLIKTRGQQVTLRCSPKSGHDTVSWYQQALGQGPQFIFQYYEEEERQRGNFPDRFSGHQFPNYSSELNVNALLLGDSALYLCASSLIWREAKNIQYFGAGTRLSVL.

This rearrangement joins TRBV3-1 (or the pseudogene TRBV3-2) to TRBJ2-3; no clear D gene. Trimming removed 2 bases at V and 5 bases at J, with 5 bases between. The CDR3 covers 12 residues. Looked up from germline, CDR1 is LGHDT and CDR2 is YNNKEL (reference sequence). CDR3 bases: TGTGCCAGCAGCCAATACTTAGATACGCAGTATTTT. Translated, it gives CASSQYLDTQYF.

In its sample, this clone was seen once. The V gene is TRBV6-4, the J gene TRBJ2-1; 12 bases agree with TRBD1. CDR1 is MRHNA, CDR2 SNTAGT, per germline. The V and J ends lost 8 bases and 9 bases, in that order; junction bases with no gene match: 8. This CDR3 region has 14 residues. DNA for the CDR3: TGTGCCAGCGCTCCGGGACAGGGGGCTCGTGAGCAGTTCTTC. As protein: CASAPGQGAREQFF.

This chain's CDR3 is CASSLGGSASNEQFF. In DNA form, the CDR3 reads TGTGCCAGCAGCTTAGGCGGGAGCGCGAGCAATGAGCAGTTCTTC. The rearrangement joins TRBV5-8 to TRBJ2-1, with 7 bases identical to TRBD2. Per the germline V gene, CDR1 is SGHTS and CDR2 is YDEGEE. J gave up 6 bases and V 2 bases, and 8 bases lay outside the gene matches. This CDR3 region has 15 residues.

The rearrangement uses TRBV10-3 and TRBJ2-1; D call uncertain. Germline loops: CDR1 ENHRY, CDR2 SYGVKD. V lost 4 bases and J lost 5, with 9 bases in between. CDR3 length: 13 amino acids. In DNA form, the CDR3 reads TGTGCCATCAGTGGGCTAGTTCACAATGAGCAGTTCTTC. It is translated as CAISGLVHNEQFF.

The chain joins TRBV6-1 to TRBJ1-2, with 7 bases identical to TRBD1. CDR1 and CDR2 (germline): MNHNS, SASEGT. J lost 12 bases, V lost 6 bases, and 10 bases had no gene match. CDR3 size: 12 residues. The CDR3 loop reads CASSRGTEGDTF. In DNA form, the CDR3 reads TGTGCCAGCAGCCGAGGGACAGAAGGAGACACCTTC.

The chain combines TRBV27 with TRBJ1-6; no reliable D call. The CDR3 sequence is 17 residues long. The V gene's germline CDR1 is MNHEY and CDR2 SMNVEV (reference sequence). The V and J ends lost 2 bases and 4 bases respectively, with 15 bases between them. The CDR3 bases are TGTGCCAGCAGTTTAGTAACAGACCTTCATTATAATTCACCCCTCCACTTT. This gives the protein CASSLVTDLHYNSPLHF.

This chain connects TRBV3-1 (or the pseudogene TRBV3-2) to TRBJ2-1; TRBD2 agrees at 7 bases. The trim removed 1 base at V and 2 bases at J, leaving 8 bases unmatched. The CDR3 runs 17 residues. CDR1 is LGHDT and CDR2 is YNNKEL in the germline V gene (reference sequence). The CDR3 spells CASSQGLRAGPYNEQFF. The CDR3 nucleotides are TGTGCCAGCAGCCAAGGGCTTCGAGCGGGGCCCTACAATGAGCAGTTCTTC.

This chain joins TRBV19 and TRBJ2-2, with no clear D. Germline-derived CDR1 and CDR2 are LNHDA and SQIVND (reference sequence). V lost 3 bases and J lost 1, with 6 bases in between. The CDR3 runs to 14 residues. CDR3 bases: TGTGCCAGTAGTATCGCAGGGAACACCGGGGAGCTGTTTTTT. Translation gives CASSIAGNTGELFF.

The chain is built from TRBV9 and TRBJ2-2, with 8 bases lining up with TRBD2. V shed 4 bases and J 5 bases; nucleotides not matched to a gene: 4. The CDR3 has 14 amino acids. Germline CDR1 SGDLS, CDR2 YYNGEE. As DNA, the CDR3 is TGTGCCAGCAGCCCACTAGCGGATACCGGGGAGCTGTTTTTT. Protein: CASSPLADTGELFF.

This chain joins TRBV11-3 and TRBJ2-1, with D tentatively TRBD2 (6 bases). Germline CDR1 SGHNT, CDR2 YENEEA. This CDR3 has 15 residues. Trimming took off 5 bases at V and 5 bases at J, with 16 bases between the two ends. The CDR3: CASSRDFFLNNEQFF. Here the CDR3 DNA reads TGTGCCAGCAGCCGGGACTTTTTCCTTAACAATGAGCAGTTCTTC.

V and J are TRBV30 and TRBJ2-6; perhaps TRBD2 as D (5 bases). V lost 4 bases, J lost 0 bases, and 10 bases lay in between. The CDR3 sequence is 15 residues long. CDR1 GTSNPN and CDR2 SVGIG come from the germline V gene (reference sequence). DNA for the CDR3: TGTGCCTGGACTCCGGGGTTCTCTGGGGCCAACGTCCTGACTTTC. Amino acids: CAWTPGFSGANVLTF.

V gene TRBV27 combines with J gene TRBJ1-2, with 7 bases lining up with TRBD1. The CDR3 extends over 13 amino acids. The germline V gene encodes CDR1 MNHEY and CDR2 SMNVEV (reference sequence). The V segment lost 7 bases and the J segment 3 bases; nucleotides outside the gene matches: 5. The CDR3 bases are TGTGCCAGCAAGACCGGGACAGACTATGGCTACACCTTC. Amino acids: CASKTGTDYGYTF.